Below, 14 T cell receptor beta chains from the same sample are listed, as sequenced in a study of siplizumab effects on memory and regulatory T cells. Libraries were prepared by immunoSEQ multiplex PCR; TCRdb keeps only in-frame clonotypes and omits some of them. The repertoire holds over 80,000 clones, with roughly 94% as singletons. Sequenced: non-Treg CD4+ T cells sorted from blood. These receptors came from a human donor in good health.

The chain couples TRBV5-1 to TRBJ2-5; D possibly matches TRBD1 or TRBD2 (5 bases each). V shed 4 bases and J shed 3 bases, with 16 bases lying between them. CDR1 SGHRS and CDR2 YFSETQ come from the germline V gene. The CDR3 has 15 residues. The CDR3 is CASSRDAGIEETQYF. The CDR3 DNA sequence: TGCGCCAGCAGCCGGGACGCAGGAATTGAAGAGACCCAGTACTTC.

The chain uses TRBV27 and TRBJ1-3, with D tentatively TRBD1 (6 bases). CDR1 and CDR2 (germline): MNHEY, SMNVEV (reference sequence). The V and J ends lost 5 bases and 0 bases respectively, with 17 bases between them. The CDR3 runs to 17 residues. CDR3 in amino acids: CASSPYRQAVSGNTIYF. CDR3 sequence (DNA): TGTGCCAGCAGTCCCTACCGACAGGCCGTCTCTGGAAACACCATATATTTT.

J is TRBJ1-5 and V is TRBV10-3; D is ambiguous. Germline V gene sequence: CDR1 ENHRY, CDR2 SYGVKD. The CDR3 has 15 residues. The ends were cut back, 2 bases at V and 2 bases at J, with 10 bases in the middle. CDR3 DNA sequence: TGTGCCATCAGTGAGACCAACGAGGGCAATCAGCCCCAGCATTTT. Its protein product is CAISETNEGNQPQHF.

The chain is built from TRBV28 and TRBJ2-7, with 7 bases identical to TRBD1. With V trimmed by 6 bases and J by 5 bases, 7 bases remained unmatched. Germline V CDR1 and CDR2: MDHEN, SYDVKM. This CDR3 comprises 13 residues. The DNA for the CDR3 is TGTGCCAGCAGAATTGACAGGGTCCACGAGCAGTACTTC. Translated, it gives CASRIDRVHEQYF.

The chain joins TRBV5-1 to TRBJ2-2; D might be TRBD1 (5 bases). This CDR3 contains 15 residues. V lost 5 bases and J 6 bases, leaving 17 bases between the germline ends. Germline CDR1 is SGHRS and CDR2 is YFSETQ. The CDR3: CASSTRRVFAGELFF. DNA for the CDR3: TGCGCCAGCAGTACCCGCAGGGTGTTCGCCGGGGAGCTGTTTTTT.

V gene TRBV5-1 combines with J gene TRBJ2-7, with D perhaps matching TRBD1 (6 bases). Deletions cut 4 bases from V and 2 bases from J, with 13 bases between. Germline-derived CDR1 and CDR2 are SGHRS and YFSETQ. This CDR3 comprises 14 residues. CDR3 sequence (DNA): TGCGCCAGCAGCCAGACAGGTGGGACCTACGAGCAGTACTTC. Its translation: CASSQTGGTYEQYF.

The chain is built from TRBV7-2 and TRBJ1-5; 8 bases agree with TRBD1. CDR1 is SGHTA, CDR2 FQGNSA, per germline. Germline trimming cut 5 bases from V and 6 bases from J; bases unmatched to any gene: 9. The CDR3 is made up of 15 amino acids. In DNA, the CDR3 is TGTGCCAGCAGCCGAGAGTCAGGGGGCAGTCAGCCCCAGCATTTT. Encoded protein: CASSRESGGSQPQHF. The full variable domain, its missing parts supplied by reference TRBV7-2 and TRBJ1-5, is GAGVSQSPSNKVTEKGKDVELRCDPISGHTALYWYRQSLGQGLEFLIYFQGNSAPDKSGLPSDRFSAERTGGSVSTLTIQRTQQEDSAVYLCASSRESGGSQPQHFGDGTRLSIL.

The J gene is TRBJ2-2, the V gene TRBV10-1; D remains ambiguous. This CDR3 comprises 14 residues. CDR1 is WNHNN and CDR2 is SYGVQD in the germline V gene (reference sequence). V was cut by 0 bases and J by 3 bases, with 5 bases left in between. The CDR3 spells CASSESPDTGELFF. The CDR3 DNA is TGCGCCAGCAGTGAGTCCCCAGACACCGGGGAGCTGTTTTTT.

The J gene is TRBJ1-2, the V gene TRBV27; a weak D match, TRBD1 (5 bases). This CDR3 comprises 18 residues. Germline loops: CDR1 MNHEY, CDR2 SMNVEV (reference sequence). Trimming cost V 7 bases and J 2 bases, with 26 bases left between them. This chain's CDR3 is CASKNRRGTAFTNYGYTF. CDR3 sequence (DNA): TGTGCCAGCAAAAACCGTCGAGGGACCGCCTTTACCAACTATGGCTACACCTTC.

The chain combines TRBV10-1 with TRBJ2-7; 8 nucleotides line up with TRBD2. The junction had 3 bases not matched to a gene; V was cut back by 5 bases and J by 3 bases. The length of the CDR3 is 13 residues. CDR1 WNHNN and CDR2 SYGVQD come from the germline V gene (reference sequence). The CDR3 loop is CASSPGGGYEQYF. Written as DNA, the CDR3 is TGCGCCAGCAGTCCCGGGGGGGGCTACGAGCAGTACTTC.

V and J are TRBV2 and TRBJ2-7; 9 nucleotides line up with TRBD1. The junction had 19 bases not matched to a gene; V was cut back by 6 bases and J by 7 bases. The CDR3 has 17 amino acids. Germline CDR1 SNHLY, CDR2 FYNNEI. CDR3 in amino acids: CASSRSPPGQGNGEQYF. The CDR3 nucleotides are TGTGCCAGCAGCCGCTCACCACCGGGACAGGGAAATGGGGAGCAGTACTTC.

The CDR3 coding sequence is TGCGCCAGCAGCTTGGCCGAAGACAGGGTAGCCTACAATGAGCAGTTCTTC. This gives the protein CASSLAEDRVAYNEQFF. The chain has TRBV5-1 and TRBJ2-1; 7 bases align to TRBD1. Trimming removed 0 bases from V and 2 bases from J; junction bases left unmatched: 8. The CDR3 totals 17 residues. Germline V lookup: CDR1 SGHRS, CDR2 YFSETQ.

The chain has TRBV30 and TRBJ1-1; unclear D gene. Germline V CDR1 and CDR2: GTSNPN, SVGIG (reference sequence). V lost 6 bases and J 1 base, leaving 9 bases between the germline ends. CDR3 size: 12 residues. CDR3 nucleotides: TGTGCCTGTAAAAGGAAGAACACTGAAGCTTTCTTT. Translating gives CACKRKNTEAFF.

As regards this clone: One end of the junction varies from germline; a read error may be responsible. This chain connects TRBV5-1 to TRBJ2-1, with D perhaps TRBD2 (6 bases). The CDR3 extends over 11 amino acids. Germline V lookup: CDR1 SGHRS, CDR2 YFSETQ. The CDR3 DNA sequence: TGCGCCAGCAGCTTGGGATGGGAGGTACTCTTC. It codes for CASSLGWEVLF. Based on the CDR3 plus reference TRBV5-1 and TRBJ2-1, the full variable domain is KAGVTQTPRYLIKTRGQQVTLSCSPISGHRSVSWYQQTPGQGLQFLFEYFSETQRNKGNFPGRFSGRQFSNSRSEMNVSTLELGDSALYLCASSLGWEVLFGPGTRLTVL.